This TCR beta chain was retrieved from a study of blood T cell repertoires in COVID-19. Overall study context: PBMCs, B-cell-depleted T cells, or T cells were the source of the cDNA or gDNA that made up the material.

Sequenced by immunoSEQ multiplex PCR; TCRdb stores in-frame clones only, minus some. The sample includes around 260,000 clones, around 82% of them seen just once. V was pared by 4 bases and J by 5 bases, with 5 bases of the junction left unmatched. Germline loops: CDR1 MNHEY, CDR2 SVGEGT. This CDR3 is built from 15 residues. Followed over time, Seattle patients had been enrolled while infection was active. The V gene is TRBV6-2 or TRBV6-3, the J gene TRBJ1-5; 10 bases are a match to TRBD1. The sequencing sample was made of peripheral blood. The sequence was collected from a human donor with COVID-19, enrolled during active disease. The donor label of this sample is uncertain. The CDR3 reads CASSSRGTGDQPQHF. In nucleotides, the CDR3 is TGTGCCAGCAGTTCCCGAGGGACAGGGGATCAGCCCCAGCATTTT.